A single T cell receptor beta chain is shown here with its context. The data were taken from a study of cytomegalovirus exposure and HLA in healthy donors. PCR involved 60 Vbeta and 13 Jbeta primers. Assay used: immunoSEQ multiplex PCR; TCRdb lists only in-frame clones, some missing. The data hold about 120,000 clones, with approximately 17% observed a single time. From germline, CDR1 is MGHRA and CDR2 YSYEKL. The CDR3 is made up of 15 amino acids. The V end lost 3 bases, the J end lost 0 bases, and 11 bases lay between the germline ends. The source is a female donor in good health and CMV-seropositive. Sample: PBMCs. The rearrangement links TRBV4-1 to TRBJ1-2; D may be TRBD1 (6 bases). CDR3 bases: TGCGCCAGCAGCCAGGGGTGGACAGCTAACTATGGCTACACCTTC. It yields the protein CASSQGWTANYGYTF.